Listed below are T cell receptor beta chains from one sample, sequenced in a study of T cells and Merkel cell carcinoma outcomes. Assay used: immunoSEQ multiplex PCR; TCRdb lists only in-frame clones, some missing. This table holds about 19,000 clones, more than 65% found once. The sample comprised tumor tissue from Merkel cell carcinoma. Receptors were obtained from a human donor with Merkel cell carcinoma. Both conserved end residues are trimmed from each CDR3. Each record gives: clone size, V gene, CDR3 protein. A row's size may be missing; if present it is once, few, many or a size class.

abundance: .; v_gene: TRBV7-2; CDR3aa: ASSLRPGAGQPQH
abundance: .; v_gene: TRBV19; CDR3aa: ASSIRGAREETQY
abundance: .; v_gene: TRBV9; CDR3aa: ASSVDGGRGDTQY
abundance: once; v_gene: TRBV20-1; CDR3aa: SSVIQETQY
abundance: .; v_gene: TRBV23-1; CDR3aa: ASSHFRGGYGELF
abundance: .; v_gene: TRBV18; CDR3aa: ASSPAPGGAETQY
abundance: .; v_gene: TRBV11-2; CDR3aa: ASSLAPPTSDYEQY
abundance: .; v_gene: TRBV10-3; CDR3aa: AISGTGREKLF
abundance: .; v_gene: TRBV4-1; CDR3aa: ASSQPRDPQLEQY
abundance: .; v_gene: TRBV6-1; CDR3aa: ASGNYGYT
abundance: .; v_gene: TRBV30; CDR3aa: ARDSGSTEAF